The text below deals with one TCR beta chain. Its antigen remains unknown. Germline trimming cut 6 bases from V and 5 bases from J; bases unmatched to any gene: 9. Germline CDR1 and CDR2: ENHRY and SYGVKD. This CDR3 region has 15 residues. The test was conducted at deep level. Assay used: immunoSEQ multiplex PCR; TCRdb lists only in-frame clones, some missing. The sample consists of 1.5 million to 2.5 million clones, roughly 94% of them appearing once. These data originate in a study of shared clonotypes between healthy human individuals. Study results and limitations: The study generally estimated greater richness for naive than memory subsets. A limitation of the genetic and exposure-history diversity represented arose from few donors.

The naive CD8 fraction comprised CD45RO-negative cells positively selected for CCR7 and excluded terminally differentiated effector memory CD45RA+ cells. The chain recombines TRBV10-3 with TRBJ2-3; 9 bases line up with TRBD2. Sequencing was done on a sample of naive CD8+ T cells sorted from blood. The receptor's source is a young man in good health. This CDR3 reads CAISAGAGGVDTQYF. The DNA for the CDR3 is TGTGCCATCAGCGCAGGGGCGGGAGGGGTAGATACGCAGTATTTT.